The 27 T cell receptor beta chains below come from one sample, sequenced in a study of siplizumab effects on memory and regulatory T cells (dated by TCRdb to about 2019). The method behind the library was the immunoSEQ multiplex PCR assay. TCRdb took this table from immuneACCESS and kept in-frame rearrangements with V and J called. Such tables lack part of the clones; where checked against another copy, unresolved V genes explain under half of the gap, and the rest is unexplained. The sample data list 85,000 to 95,000 clones, and about 93% of these were observed just once. Approximately 0.31% of the sample rests with the top ten. Sequences were obtained from non-Treg CD4+ T cells sorted from blood. The cell subset or site label on this specimen signifies: FACS-sorted unstimulated CD4+ non-regulatory T cells. These receptor sequences come from a human donor in good health.

The rearrangement uses TRBV4-3 and TRBJ2-1, with TRBD2 matching 10 bases. The CDR3 contains 16 residues. V trimming: 2 bases; J trimming: 2 bases; junction bases outside the gene matches: 3. Germline V gives CDR1 LGHNA, CDR2 YSLEER. The CDR3 DNA follows: TGCGCCAGCAGCCAACATCTAGCGGGAGCCTACAATGAGCAGTTCTTC. This sequence encodes CASSQHLAGAYNEQFF.

J is TRBJ1-5 and V is TRBV5-1; TRBD1 might be the D (6 bases). Trimming cost V 0 bases and J 2 bases, with 9 bases left between them. The CDR3 loop spans 15 amino acids. Germline V gene data show CDR1 as SGHRS and CDR2 as YFSETQ. CDR3 sequence reads: CASSLEGEGNQPQHF. The DNA of the CDR3 is TGCGCCAGCAGCTTGGAGGGGGAGGGCAATCAGCCCCAGCATTTT.

The rearrangement links TRBV18 to TRBJ1-3; D is unresolved. This CDR3 has 16 residues. V was trimmed by 3 bases and J by 0 bases, leaving 12 bases between them. Germline values: CDR1 KGHSH, CDR2 LQKENI. As DNA, the CDR3 is TGTGCCAGCTCACCTATTCCAGGAATCTCTGGAAACACCATATATTTT. Its translation is CASSPIPGISGNTIYF.

V and J are TRBV11-3 and TRBJ2-7; no reliable D call. Per germline, CDR1 SGHNT and CDR2 YENEEA. This CDR3 is built from 13 residues. V lost 4 bases and J lost 2, with 9 bases in between. The CDR3 sequence is CASSWRRAYEQYF. The CDR3 DNA sequence: TGTGCCAGCAGCTGGAGACGGGCCTACGAGCAGTACTTC. The full variable domain, its missing parts supplied by reference TRBV11-3 and TRBJ2-7, is EAGVVQSPRYKIIEKKQPVAFWCNPISGHNTLYWYLQNLGQGPELLIRYENEEAVDDSQLPKDRFSAERLKGVDSTLKIQPAELGDSAVYLCASSWRRAYEQYFGPGTRLTVT.

J is TRBJ1-2 and V is TRBV5-8; D gene uncertain. The CDR3 is 13 amino acids. V was pared by 4 bases and J by 3 bases, with 10 bases between. Germline assignment: CDR1 SGHTS and CDR2 YDEGEE. As DNA, the CDR3 is TGTGCCAGCAGCCGAGGACCGTACTATGGCTACACCTTC. It codes for CASSRGPYYGYTF.

The V and J genes are TRBV7-2 and TRBJ1-5; D is ambiguous. The germline gives CDR1 SGHTA, CDR2 FQGNSA. This CDR3 comprises 18 residues. V was cut by 2 bases and J by 1 base, with 18 bases left in between. CDR3 sequence reads: CASSLRWESDWSNQPQHF. In DNA, the CDR3 is TGTGCCAGCAGCTTAAGATGGGAATCCGATTGGAGCAATCAGCCCCAGCATTTT.

V is TRBV30 and J is TRBJ1-5; TRBD1 might be the D (5 bases). Trimming cost V 2 bases and J 2 bases, with 10 bases left between them. Germline-derived CDR1 and CDR2 are GTSNPN and SVGIG (reference sequence). This CDR3 has 14 residues. The CDR3 reads CAWSKGRGNQPQHF. The CDR3 DNA sequence: TGTGCCTGGAGTAAGGGGCGCGGCAATCAGCCCCAGCATTTT. Using reference TRBV30 and TRBJ1-5 for the parts outside the CDR3, the full variable domain is SQTIHQWPATLVQPVGSPLSLECTVEGTSNPNLYWYRQAAGRGLQLLFYSVGIGQISSEVPQNLSASRPQDRQFILSSKKLLLSDSGFYLCAWSKGRGNQPQHFGDGTRLSIL.

The V gene is TRBV4-2, the J gene TRBJ2-2; 11 bases match TRBD2. Germline V gene sequence: CDR1 LGHNA, CDR2 YNFKEQ. The CDR3 has 16 amino acids. The trim removed 1 base at V and 11 bases at J, leaving 9 bases unmatched. The CDR3 spells CASSQGSLAGAAELFF. The CDR3 DNA follows: TGTGCCAGCAGCCAAGGTTCACTAGCGGGAGCCGCCGAGCTGTTTTTT.

CDR3 coding DNA: TGTGCCAGCGGGGGGAGCATAGCGGGAGGGAACCAACAAGAGACCCAGTACTTC. As protein: CASGGSIAGGNQQETQYF. This sequence joins TRBV9 and TRBJ2-5, with 11 bases lining up with TRBD2. Germline CDR1 reads SGDLS; CDR2 reads YYNGEE. Trimming removed 7 bases from V and 2 bases from J; junction bases left unmatched: 16. The CDR3 is 18 residues long.

This chain links TRBV10-3 with TRBJ1-3, with 9 bases aligning to TRBD1. The germline gives CDR1 ENHRY, CDR2 SYGVKD. Unmatched junction bases numbered 3, after V lost 6 bases and J lost 0 bases. The length of the CDR3 is 15 residues. CDR3 region: CAISTGQGSGNTIYF. CDR3 DNA: TGTGCCATCAGCACGGGACAGGGCTCTGGAAACACCATATATTTT.

This chain uses TRBV5-1 with TRBJ1-3; the D is unclear. The CDR3 is made up of 12 amino acids. CDR1 and CDR2 from the germline V gene are SGHRS and YFSETQ. The V end was cut by 4 bases, the J end by 2 bases, with 4 bases between. The CDR3 DNA reads as TGCGCCAGCAGCCCGCCTGGAAACACCATATATTTT. It is translated as CASSPPGNTIYF. Full variable domain (remainder filled in from reference TRBV5-1 and TRBJ1-3): KAGVTQTPRYLIKTRGQQVTLSCSPISGHRSVSWYQQTPGQGLQFLFEYFSETQRNKGNFPGRFSGRQFSNSRSEMNVSTLELGDSALYLCASSPPGNTIYFGEGSWLTVV.

The V gene is TRBV27, the J gene TRBJ2-7; perhaps TRBD1 as D (7 bases). CDR3 length: 16 amino acids. CDR1 and CDR2 (germline): MNHEY, SMNVEV (reference sequence). With 0 bases removed from V and 9 bases from J, the gap between germline ends came to 21 bases. CDR3 sequence (DNA): TGTGCCAGCAGTTTATCCCCGGACAGGAGCCTCGGGGGGCAGTACTTC. Its protein is CASSLSPDRSLGGQYF.

The chain couples TRBV6-5 to TRBJ1-6; no reliable D call. V lost 4 bases and J lost 7, with 8 bases in between. The CDR3 contains 13 residues. The V gene's germline CDR1 is MNHEY and CDR2 SVGAGI. The CDR3 sequence is CASSLAGNSPLHF. The CDR3, as DNA: TGTGCCAGCAGTTTAGCGGGAAATTCACCCCTCCACTTT.

The chain recombines TRBV13 with TRBJ2-6; D gene uncertain. V lost 0 bases to trimming and J lost 0 bases, with 9 bases between them. The CDR3 sequence is 17 residues long. Germline V lookup: CDR1 PRHDT, CDR2 FYEKMQ (reference sequence). CDR3 sequence reads: CASSLGGSFSGANVLTF. The CDR3 DNA sequence: TGTGCCAGCAGCTTAGGGGGCAGCTTCTCTGGGGCCAACGTCCTGACTTTC.

The chain employs TRBV10-3 and TRBJ2-7, with D possibly matching TRBD2 (6 bases). The CDR3 contains 15 residues. The germline V and J ends were trimmed by 5 bases and 0 bases, with 14 bases remaining between them. CDR1 is ENHRY, CDR2 SYGVKD, per germline. CDR3 protein: CAISPSVGGSYEQYF. CDR3 nucleotides: TGTGCCATCAGTCCCTCCGTCGGGGGCTCCTACGAGCAGTACTTC.

This clone was counted once. This chain uses TRBV6-5 with TRBJ2-7; 11 bases match TRBD2. Germline CDR1 is MNHEY and CDR2 is SVGAGI. Trimming cost V 6 bases and J 3 bases; bases outside gene matches: 7. CDR3 length equals 15 residues. DNA for the CDR3: TGTGCCAGCAGCTTACTAGCGGGAGAGAGCTACGAGCAGTACTTC. Protein sequence: CASSLLAGESYEQYF.

Only one count was recorded for this clone. The chain combines TRBV29-1 with TRBJ1-5; D call uncertain. From germline, CDR1 is SQVTM and CDR2 ANQGSEA. V lost 4 bases to trimming and J lost 5 bases, with 9 bases between them. The CDR3 has 12 residues. The CDR3 DNA is TGCAGCGTTGGGTCGGTAGATCAGCCCCAGCATTTT. Protein: CSVGSVDQPQHF.

V gene TRBV4-1 combines with J gene TRBJ2-5; D gene ambiguous. Germline V gives CDR1 MGHRA, CDR2 YSYEKL. V shed 2 bases and J shed 1 base, with 5 bases lying between them. The CDR3 sequence is 13 residues long. The CDR3 spells CASSQLGQETQYF. The CDR3 DNA sequence: TGCGCCAGCAGCCAACTGGGCCAAGAGACCCAGTACTTC.

This clone turned up a few times. The rearrangement joins TRBV30 to TRBJ2-7; 15 nucleotides line up with TRBD2. The CDR3 consists of 15 residues. After removal of 5 bases from V and 6 bases from J, the junction contained 8 bases not matched to a gene. Germline CDR1 is GTSNPN and CDR2 is SVGIG (reference sequence). The CDR3 DNA is TGTGCCTGGGCTGGATCGGGACTAGCGGGAGGCGAGCAGTACTTC. This gives the protein CAWAGSGLAGGEQYF.

The gene calls are TRBV6-6 and TRBJ2-6; D remains unclear. This CDR3 spans 14 amino acids. The V end was cut by 5 bases, the J end by 4 bases, with 9 bases between. Per germline, CDR1 MNHNY and CDR2 SVGAGI (reference sequence). The CDR3, as DNA: TGTGCCAGCAGTCCCGCCGGGGGGGCCAACGTCCTGACTTTC. Amino acid sequence: CASSPAGGANVLTF.

This chain uses TRBV6-6 with TRBJ2-7, with D tentatively TRBD2 (6 bases). Trimming removed 6 bases from V and 3 bases from J, with 15 bases in between. The CDR3 runs 14 residues. Germline V gene lookup returns CDR1 MNHNY and CDR2 SVGAGI (reference sequence). CDR3 in amino acids: CASSPPGTDYEQYF. The CDR3 bases are TGTGCCAGCAGCCCACCGGGGACTGACTACGAGCAGTACTTC.

This clone appeared a single time. This chain joins TRBV6-6 and TRBJ1-5; 7 bases fit TRBD1. Germline V gene sequence: CDR1 MNHNY, CDR2 SVGAGI (reference sequence). The CDR3 is made up of 14 amino acids. With 5 bases clipped from V and 10 bases from J, the junction kept 11 bases outside the gene matches. The CDR3 region is CASSMFRGRSPQHF. The CDR3 nucleotides read TGTGCCAGCAGTATGTTCAGGGGGAGAAGTCCCCAGCATTTT.

The chain has TRBV19 and TRBJ1-5; maybe TRBD1 (5 bases). CDR1 and CDR2 (germline): LNHDA, SQIVND (reference sequence). Trimming left V 1 base short and J 6 bases short, with 13 bases between. This CDR3 has 15 amino acids. CDR3 DNA: TGTGCCAGTAGTATAGCCCTGGGGGTAGGTCAGCCCCAGCATTTT. This codes for CASSIALGVGQPQHF.

This chain joins TRBV5-1 and TRBJ2-7; TRBD2 aligns across 9 bases. Germline CDR1 is SGHRS and CDR2 is YFSETQ. There are 16 residues in the CDR3. V dropped 0 bases and J dropped 0; count of bases not matched to a gene: 4. The CDR3 reads CASSLVPSGTSYEQYF. The CDR3 DNA reads TGCGCCAGCAGCTTGGTCCCTAGCGGGACCTCCTACGAGCAGTACTTC.

This chain joins TRBV6-1 and TRBJ2-5; TRBD1 matches 7 bases. Per germline, CDR1 MNHNS and CDR2 SASEGT. There are 15 residues in the CDR3. V was clipped by 6 bases and J by 2 bases; unmatched bases: 9. The CDR3, as DNA: TGTGCCAGCAGCGCGAACAGGGGCGTACAAGAGACCCAGTACTTC. Translating it yields CASSANRGVQETQYF.

V usage is TRBV6-1 and J usage is TRBJ2-5; no reliable D call. CDR3 length: 12 amino acids. V was cut by 4 bases and J by 4 bases, with 7 bases left in between. Germline values: CDR1 MNHNS, CDR2 SASEGT. The CDR3 sequence: CASSVEGETQYF. Written as DNA, the CDR3 is TGTGCCAGCAGTGTAGAAGGAGAGACCCAGTACTTC.

The rearrangement joins TRBV4-1 to TRBJ2-5; D is perhaps TRBD2 (6 bases). This CDR3 contains 15 residues. Germline V CDR1 and CDR2: MGHRA, YSYEKL. Trimming left V 0 bases short and J 5 bases short, with 13 bases between. CDR3 DNA sequence: TGCGCCAGCAGCCAAGAGGGCAGGGACTCGGAGACCCAGTACTTC. This sequence encodes CASSQEGRDSETQYF.